Listed below are T cell receptor beta chains from one sample, sequenced in a study of breast tumors, draining lymph nodes, adjacent tissues. TCRdb processed the multiplex PCR reads anew with MiXCR; each CDR3 protein has one entry. Of tens of thousands of distinct CDR3 sequences listed, about 70% are singletons. The specimen was tumor-adjacent breast tissue. These receptors all stem from a female donor with breast cancer. Some clones in this sample may be carry-over from other donors' samples. CDR3s include the opening cysteine and the closing phenylalanine or tryptophan. Fields, in order: V gene, J gene, CDR3 protein.

V: TRBV10-3
J: TRBJ2-1
CDR3: CAISRWAFTSNMTNEQFF

V: TRBV12-3/TRBV12-4
J: TRBJ1-2
CDR3: CASSRTGAGYTF

V: TRBV6-5
J: TRBJ2-7
CDR3: CASARGGGGYEQYF

V: TRBV5-4
J: TRBJ2-3
CDR3: CASSSAGGADTQYF

V: TRBV10-3
J: TRBJ2-7
CDR3: CAISDLAGAFSSYEQYF

V: TRBV6-5
J: TRBJ1-4
CDR3: CASSYSRAGSTEKLFF

V: TRBV6-5
J: TRBJ1-1
CDR3: CASSYRMNTEAFF

V: TRBV11-2
J: TRBJ1-6
CDR3: CASSLKGDSNSPLHF

V: TRBV3-1
J: TRBJ2-1
CDR3: CASKAGVRDFAGEQFF

V: TRBV20-1
J: TRBJ1-2
CDR3: CSARPQASANYGYTF

V: TRBV6-1
J: TRBJ1-5
CDR3: CASSPRRTGYSNQPQHF

V: TRBV4-2
J: TRBJ2-7
CDR3: CASSQAYEQYF

V: TRBV5-6
J: TRBJ2-3
CDR3: CASSRRKEDTQYF

V: TRBV11-3
J: TRBJ2-7
CDR3: CASSSVAGDPYEQYF

V: TRBV10-1
J: TRBJ2-3
CDR3: CASSVSSAHADTQYF

V: TRBV12-3/TRBV12-4
J: TRBJ2-1
CDR3: CASRSTNEQFF

V: TRBV3-1
J: TRBJ1-4
CDR3: CASSPQGRDEKLFF

V: TRBV6-6
J: TRBJ2-7
CDR3: CASRDYLEQYF

V: TRBV6-5
J: TRBJ2-2
CDR3: CASSYGTSAGELFF

V: TRBV10-3
J: TRBJ2-1
CDR3: CAIRGRAGTYNEQFF

V: TRBV25-1
J: TRBJ2-7
CDR3: CASKARGLGEQYF

V: TRBV25-1
J: TRBJ2-3
CDR3: CASSLSGTGVDTQYF

V: TRBV29-1
J: TRBJ2-3
CDR3: CSVGGERRTDTQYF

V: TRBV2
J: TRBJ2-7
CDR3: CASSEALLAGGYEQYF

V: TRBV6-1
J: TRBJ2-1
CDR3: CASSDLWGLENEQFF

V: TRBV20-1
J: TRBJ2-7
CDR3: CSARIAGQGLTIAGYEQYF

V: TRBV19
J: TRBJ1-4
CDR3: CASSSGTERMFF

V: TRBV4-2
J: TRBJ1-5
CDR3: CASSQDGQRNQPQHF

V: TRBV6-5
J: TRBJ2-3
CDR3: CASSARADTQYF

V: TRBV19
J: TRBJ2-1
CDR3: CASSIFREAYNEQFF

V: TRBV20-1
J: TRBJ2-2
CDR3: CSAIHVGELFF

V: TRBV15
J: TRBJ2-1
CDR3: CATSGGAERDEQFF

V: TRBV6-5
J: TRBJ2-7
CDR3: CASSYSGQALYEQYF

V: TRBV5-4
J: TRBJ2-7
CDR3: CASSFLAGAAYEQYF

V: TRBV6-2/TRBV6-3
J: TRBJ2-1
CDR3: CASSLGAHNEQFF

V: TRBV11-2
J: TRBJ2-3
CDR3: CASSPSGTSTDTQYF

V: TRBV2
J: TRBJ2-3
CDR3: CASSPAFTDTQYF

V: TRBV27
J: TRBJ1-6
CDR3: CASSLRRMNNSPLHF

V: TRBV10-3
J: TRBJ1-2
CDR3: CAIREWTGPGYTF

V: TRBV7-9
J: TRBJ2-7
CDR3: CASSLATVRGYEQYF

V: TRBV20-1
J: TRBJ2-7
CDR3: CSARGQVYYEQYF

V: TRBV5-1
J: TRBJ1-5
CDR3: CASSSPTDSNQPQHF

V: TRBV6-6
J: TRBJ2-7
CDR3: CASSHVVHRDYEQYF

V: TRBV11-2
J: TRBJ1-6
CDR3: CASSFRGTGESPLHF

V: TRBV6-5
J: TRBJ2-3
CDR3: CASSYRETDTQYF